This T cell receptor beta chain emerged from a study of blood T cell repertoires in COVID-19. Across the study: Sites in the United States, Italy and Spain provided acute and convalescent COVID-19 samples.

Using immunoSEQ multiplex PCR, the repertoire was profiled, and TCRdb retains in-frame clones only, with some absent. Of fewer than 200,000 clones in the sample, about 85% are singletons; the top ten hold about 5.3%. In germline, CDR1 is SEHNR, CDR2 FQNEAQ (reference sequence). The CDR3 contains 17 residues. V was clipped by 1 base and J by 10 bases; unmatched bases: 15. The sample comprised PBMCs or T cells enriched from blood (not recorded which). The sequence derives from a woman aged 40 to 50 with acute COVID-19. The chain uses TRBV7-9 and TRBJ2-1; TRBD2 matches at 8 bases. The CDR3 here is CASSLGSGKAGGNEQFF. Here the CDR3 DNA reads TGTGCCAGCAGCTTAGGATCCGGTAAGGCGGGAGGAAACGAGCAGTTCTTC. The complete variable domain, with remaining parts taken from reference TRBV7-9 and TRBJ2-1, reads DTGVSQNPRHKITKRGQNVTFRCDPISEHNRLYWYRQTLGQGPEFLTYFQNEAQLEKSRLLSDRFSAERPKGSFSTLEIQRTEQGDSAMYLCASSLGSGKAGGNEQFFGPGTRLTVL.